The clone carrying this T cell receptor beta chain was detected only a few times. What it binds is unknown. Germline V lookup: CDR1 SGHTA, CDR2 FQGNSA. CDR3 length: 13 amino acids. Between the trimmed V and J ends, which lost 5 bases and 4 bases, there was a span of 10 bases. This sample stems from a study of identical twins. Study-wide findings and caveats: Whereas memory repertoires showed no such difference, abundant cord blood beta clonotypes carried fewer insertions. Not following the same donors, the study drew its conclusions from cross-sectional statistical analysis. Twins showed weaker excess sharing in their beta out-of-frame sequences. Models underpredicted monozygotic twin sharing of out-of-frame TCR alpha.

MiXCR, run by TCRdb on the 5' RACE reads, gives a single entry per CDR3 protein. The table has approximately 220,000 distinct CDR3 sequences, about a tenth seen once. This chain connects TRBV7-2 to TRBJ2-3; perhaps TRBD2 as D (6 bases). Sequencing was carried out using memory (CD45RO+) T cells sorted from blood. The TCR sequence derives from a woman aged 18 to 35 in good health. The CDR3 DNA sequence: TGTGCCAGCAGCCAAGGGACTTCAGATACGCAGTATTTT. Amino acid sequence: CASSQGTSDTQYF.